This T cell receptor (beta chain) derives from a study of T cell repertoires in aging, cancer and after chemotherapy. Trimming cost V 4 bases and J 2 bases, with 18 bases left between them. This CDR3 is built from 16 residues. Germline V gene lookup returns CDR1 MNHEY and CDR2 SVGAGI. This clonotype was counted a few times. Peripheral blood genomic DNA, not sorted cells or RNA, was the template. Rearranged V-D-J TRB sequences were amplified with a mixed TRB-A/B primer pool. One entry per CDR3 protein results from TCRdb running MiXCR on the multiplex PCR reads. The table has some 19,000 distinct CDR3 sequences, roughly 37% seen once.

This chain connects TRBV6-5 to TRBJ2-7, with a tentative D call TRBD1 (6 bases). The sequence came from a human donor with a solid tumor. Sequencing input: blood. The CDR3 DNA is TGTGCCAGCAGTTCCAGATCTCACAGGGTCACCTACGAGCAGTACTTC. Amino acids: CASSSRSHRVTYEQYF.